A single sample gave rise to the 15 T cell receptor beta chains below, sequenced in a study of T cell repertoires in cytomegalovirus infection. TCRdb processed the reads anew with MiXCR; each CDR3 protein has one entry. The sample includes over 90,000 distinct CDR3 sequences, 16% of them seen just once. The sequenced sample was PBMCs. These receptor sequences come from a human donor in good health (CMV status not recorded). Some clones in this sample may be carry-over from other donors' samples.

The chain links TRBV20-1 to TRBJ2-5; D is possibly TRBD1 or TRBD2 (6 bases each). This CDR3 spans 15 amino acids. V gave up 5 bases and J gave up 4 bases, with 20 bases separating them. The germline V gene has CDR1 DFQATT and CDR2 SNEGSKA (reference sequence). The CDR3 region has the DNA TGCAGTGCTGCCCGGAGGGGGAGCGCCTTAGAGACCCAGTACTTC. It specifies CSAARRGSALETQYF.

Comments on this clonotype: Sequence at one end of the junction differs from germline and may be a read error. The genes are TRBV7-6 and TRBJ1-1; D call uncertain. This CDR3 contains 15 residues. CDR1 and CDR2 from the germline V gene are SGHVS and FNYEAQ. The CDR3 coding sequence is TGTGCTAGCAGCCGAATAGGGTCGGAGAACACTGAAGCTTTCTTT. This translates into CASSRIGSENTEAFF.

This clonotype was seen many times. V is TRBV27 and J is TRBJ2-7; 12 nucleotides agree with TRBD2. The trim removed 6 bases at V and 0 bases at J, leaving 6 bases unmatched. This CDR3 is built from 16 residues. Per the germline V gene, CDR1 is MNHEY and CDR2 is SMNVEV (reference sequence). The CDR3 protein is CASREGLAGNSYEQYF. The CDR3 nucleotides are TGTGCCAGCAGGGAAGGACTAGCGGGGAACTCCTACGAGCAGTACTTC.

The J gene is TRBJ2-7, the V gene TRBV7-2; the D is unclear. The germline V and J ends were trimmed by 3 bases and 7 bases, with 7 bases remaining between them. The CDR3 extends over 11 amino acids. CDR1 and CDR2 from the germline V gene are SGHTA and FQGNSA. The CDR3 DNA reads as TGTGCCAGCAGCTTTTCTAATGAGCAGTACTTC. This codes for CASSFSNEQYF.

This clonotype was recorded a few times. One base away lies a much larger clone, so this may be a sequencing read error. V and J are TRBV6-6 and TRBJ2-5; 8 bases line up with TRBD1. Germline values: CDR1 MNHNY, CDR2 SVGAGI (reference sequence). The CDR3 consists of 15 residues. CDR3 nucleotides: TGTACCAGCAGGGAACCGGGACAGGTGACGGAGACCCAGTACTTC. It yields the protein CTSREPGQVTETQYF.

This clonotype was observed many times. The V gene is TRBV7-3, the J gene TRBJ2-5, with D unresolved. Trimming stripped 4 bases from V and 0 bases from J, with 6 bases between. Germline-derived CDR1 and CDR2 are SGHTA and FQGTGA. CDR3 length: 13 amino acids. CDR3 amino acids: CASSWTYQETQYF. The CDR3 nucleotides are TGTGCCAGCAGCTGGACGTACCAAGAGACCCAGTACTTC.

The chain carries TRBV2 and TRBJ2-2; 10 bases map to TRBD1. The CDR3 covers 15 residues. Germline V gene data show CDR1 as SNHLY and CDR2 as FYNNEI. After removal of 5 bases from V and 4 bases from J, the junction contained 4 bases not matched to a gene. The CDR3 nucleotides are TGTGCCAGCAGTACTCGGACAGGGGGCACCGGGGAGCTGTTTTTT. This gives the protein CASSTRTGGTGELFF.

There are many counts of this clonotype. The genes are TRBV19 and TRBJ1-1; 8 nucleotides line up with TRBD1. The CDR3 extends over 14 amino acids. Unmatched junction bases numbered 10, after V lost 11 bases and J lost 2 bases. Germline CDR1 LNHDA, CDR2 SQIVND (reference sequence). DNA of the CDR3: TGTGCCTCCCGACAGGGGTTTCTTAACACTGAAGCTTTCTTT. Translating it yields CASRQGFLNTEAFF.

Ten or more counts support this clonotype. The CDR3 region is CASSKGEAGVNEQFF. CDR3 nucleotides: TGCGCCAGCAGCAAGGGAGAAGCGGGAGTCAATGAGCAGTTCTTC. The chain recombines TRBV4-1 with TRBJ2-1; 8 bases are a match to TRBD2. Germline CDR1 reads MGHRA; CDR2 reads YSYEKL. Losses at the gene ends were 5 bases for V and 6 bases for J; bases not matched to a gene: 9. The CDR3 spans 15 residues.

In its sample, this clonotype was seen many times. The rearrangement links TRBV7-2 to TRBJ2-4; a possible D gene is TRBD1 (6 bases). The CDR3 totals 18 residues. CDR1 is SGHTA, CDR2 FQGNSA, per germline. The V and J ends lost 5 bases and 2 bases respectively, with 22 bases between them. CDR3 sequence: CASSPIGIQTGTKNIQYF. The CDR3 DNA reads TGTGCCAGCAGCCCCATAGGTATACAAACAGGGACCAAAAACATTCAGTACTTC.

The sample holds a few counts of this clonotype. The J gene is TRBJ2-5, the V gene TRBV28, with 7 bases fitting TRBD1. J gave up 2 bases and V 5 bases, and 8 bases lay outside the gene matches. Germline V gives CDR1 MDHEN, CDR2 SYDVKM. This CDR3 contains 15 residues. The CDR3 nucleotides are TGTGCCAGCAGTCCTCTGACAGGGATACAAGAGACCCAGTACTTC. Translating gives CASSPLTGIQETQYF.

This rearrangement joins TRBV19 to TRBJ1-2; D remains ambiguous. CDR1 is LNHDA and CDR2 is SQIVND in the germline V gene (reference sequence). The CDR3 totals 15 residues. Trimming took off 0 bases at V and 8 bases at J, with 16 bases between the two ends. Here the CDR3 DNA reads TGTGCCAGTAGTATAGACCTTGGACTCCGGCGGGGCTACACCTTC. Its translation: CASSIDLGLRRGYTF.

The CDR3 is CASRETRSYEQYF. The DNA for the CDR3 is TGTGCCAGCAGGGAGACAAGATCCTACGAGCAGTACTTC. The J gene is TRBJ2-7, the V gene TRBV2; the D is unclear. Trimming left V 6 bases short and J 1 base short, with 10 bases between. There are 13 residues in the CDR3. Germline values: CDR1 SNHLY, CDR2 FYNNEI. Variable domain in full (rest from reference TRBV2 and TRBJ2-7): EPEVTQTPSHQVTQMGQEVILRCVPISNHLYFYWYRQILGQKVEFLVSFYNNEISEKSEIFDDQFSVERPDGSNFTLKIRSTKLEDSAMYFCASRETRSYEQYFGPGTRLTVT.

This clonotype was counted many times. V usage is TRBV20-1 and J usage is TRBJ1-6, with D perhaps TRBD1 (5 bases). Trimming took off 4 bases at V and 7 bases at J, with 14 bases between the two ends. CDR1 and CDR2 from the germline V gene are DFQATT and SNEGSKA (reference sequence). The CDR3 runs to 14 residues. CDR3 amino acids: CSANKGTENSPLHF. The CDR3 DNA reads TGCAGTGCTAATAAGGGGACCGAGAATTCACCCCTCCACTTT.

The chain has TRBV3-1 and TRBJ1-2, with TRBD1 as a possible D gene (6 bases). Germline assignment: CDR1 LGHDT and CDR2 YNNKEL (reference sequence). This CDR3 has 17 residues. Trimming pared 1 base from V and 4 bases from J, leaving 19 bases between. CDR3 nucleotide sequence: TGTGCCAGCAGCCAAGGGATCCCCTACCAGGGGAGCTATGGCTACACCTTC. Translation: CASSQGIPYQGSYGYTF.